What follows are 11 T cell receptor beta chains derived from one specimen sequenced in a study of Graves' ophthalmopathy and Graves' hyperthyroidism. Amplifying from RNA transcripts, the study obtained TCR beta CDR3 regions. RT-PCR with HTBI primers came first, then second-round multiplex PCR. TCRdb re-called the multiplex PCR reads through MiXCR, storing one row per CDR3 protein. The table has 600,000 to 650,000 distinct CDR3 sequences, approximately 22% seen once; the top ten hold roughly 6.9%. The material sequenced was peripheral blood. The receptors stem from a young woman with stable Graves' hyperthyroidism. Some clones in this sample may be carry-over from other donors' samples.

The V call is TRBV27, the J call TRBJ2-7, with TRBD1 identical over 9 bases. Unmatched junction bases numbered 9, after V lost 1 base and J lost 8 bases. Germline CDR1 reads MNHEY; CDR2 reads SMNVEV (reference sequence). The length of the CDR3 is 15 residues. The CDR3 DNA is TGTGCCAGCAGTTTATTCCGGGGACAGGGAGACCAGCAGTACTTC. Translated: CASSLFRGQGDQQYF.

This clonotype was counted at least ten times. The genes are TRBV6-2 or TRBV6-3 and TRBJ1-1; D is ambiguous. From germline, CDR1 is MNHEY and CDR2 SVGEGT. The CDR3 loop spans 15 amino acids. The V end lost 2 bases, the J end lost 1 base, and 11 bases lay between the germline ends. CDR3 sequence: CASSYTLDRNTEAFF. In DNA, the CDR3 is TGTGCCAGCAGTTACACCCTAGACCGGAACACTGAAGCTTTCTTT.

This clonotype has at least ten counts. The V gene is TRBV11-2, the J gene TRBJ1-1; maybe TRBD1 (5 bases). Trimming shortened V by 4 bases and J by 5 bases, and 17 bases separated the two germline ends. Germline V lookup: CDR1 SGHAT, CDR2 FQNNGV. There are 15 residues in the CDR3. The CDR3 DNA follows: TGTGCCAGCAGCTCGGGACGGTTGGGGGGAACTGAAGCTTTCTTT. Protein sequence: CASSSGRLGGTEAFF.

This clonotype has at least ten counts. This chain links TRBV19 with TRBJ1-5, with 7 bases lining up with TRBD1. The CDR3 is 15 residues long. The germline CDR1 and CDR2 sequences are LNHDA and SQIVND (reference sequence). The V and J ends lost 4 bases and 4 bases, in that order; junction bases with no gene match: 7. In DNA form, the CDR3 reads TGTGCCAGTAGTACCCGGGACAGAAATAATCAGCCCCAGCATTTT. Its protein is CASSTRDRNNQPQHF.

In this sample, this clonotype turned up many times. The rearrangement uses TRBV15 and TRBJ1-1; D is undetermined. V lost 0 bases to trimming and J lost 11 bases, with 13 bases between them. Germline assignment: CDR1 LNHNV and CDR2 YYDKDF (reference sequence). This CDR3 spans 13 amino acids. The CDR3 here is CATSRDASGSAFF. The CDR3 region has the DNA TGTGCCACCAGCAGAGATGCGAGTGGGTCGGCTTTCTTT.

V and J are TRBV30 and TRBJ1-6; D not resolved. Germline V lookup: CDR1 GTSNPN, CDR2 SVGIG (reference sequence). The CDR3 runs 15 residues. V lost 2 bases, J lost 4 bases, and 12 bases lay in between. The CDR3 nucleotides read TGTGCCTGGAGTCTCCAGAGCTCTTATAATTCACCCCTCCACTTT. Encoded protein: CAWSLQSSYNSPLHF.

This clonotype has ten or more counts. The CDR3 DNA sequence: TGCAGTGCTTCCGGGACGGGGGAGGATGGCTACACCTTC. It encodes CSASGTGEDGYTF. The V call is TRBV20-1, the J call TRBJ1-2; TRBD1 might be the D (5 bases). The CDR3 runs 13 residues. Germline CDR1 and CDR2: DFQATT and SNEGSKA (reference sequence). V was trimmed by 5 bases and J by 6 bases, leaving 16 bases between them.

This clonotype has more than one count but fewer than ten. This chain links TRBV20-1 with TRBJ2-7; 10 bases align to TRBD1. From germline, CDR1 is DFQATT and CDR2 SNEGSKA (reference sequence). The CDR3 has 15 residues. V shed 0 bases and J 4 bases; nucleotides not matched to a gene: 6. CDR3 bases: TGCAGTGCTAGAGATCTAGACAGGGGGCAGTACGAGCAGTACTTC. Translated, it gives CSARDLDRGQYEQYF.

This clonotype has just a few counts. This sequence joins TRBV7-9 and TRBJ2-7, with 10 bases identical to TRBD1. The trim removed 2 bases at V and 3 bases at J, leaving 4 bases unmatched. CDR3 length: 15 amino acids. Germline lookup yields CDR1 SEHNR and CDR2 FQNEAQ (reference sequence). This chain's CDR3 is CASSLTGQGSYEQYF. CDR3 nucleotides: TGTGCCAGCAGCTTAACGGGACAGGGGAGCTACGAGCAGTACTTC.

The sample holds a few counts of this clonotype. This sequence joins TRBV7-9 and TRBJ1-1; D is ambiguous. Germline-derived CDR1 and CDR2 are SEHNR and FQNEAQ (reference sequence). CDR3 size: 13 residues. Trimming shortened V by 7 bases and J by 3 bases, and 12 bases separated the two germline ends. CDR3 protein: CASNSVGDTEAFF. The CDR3 DNA reads as TGTGCCAGCAACTCGGTAGGAGACACTGAAGCTTTCTTT.

This clonotype was detected many times. The chain couples TRBV27 to TRBJ2-7; a possible D gene is TRBD1 (6 bases). This CDR3 contains 16 residues. V was trimmed by 4 bases and J by 4 bases, leaving 20 bases between them. Germline lookup yields CDR1 MNHEY and CDR2 SMNVEV (reference sequence). The CDR3 protein is CASSSRTGPRTYEQYF. The CDR3 coding sequence is TGTGCCAGCAGTTCTAGAACAGGGCCGCGGACTTACGAGCAGTACTTC.